These 25 T cell receptor beta chains came from one sample sequenced in a study of T cell responses to AZD1222 COVID-19 vaccine. Profiled with immunoSEQ multiplex PCR; TCRdb holds only in-frame clones, not every one. The table has roughly 100,000 clones, around 94% seen once. The sequences come from peripheral blood, collected on day 0 of AZD1222 vaccination. These receptors originate from an adult in good health.

The chain has TRBV2 and TRBJ1-2; weak D call: TRBD1 (5 bases). Germline V gives CDR1 SNHLY, CDR2 FYNNEI. Trimming removed 3 bases at V and 3 bases at J, with 11 bases between. This CDR3 comprises 14 residues. CDR3 in amino acids: CASSDDSKYYGYTF. The CDR3 DNA is TGTGCCAGCAGTGATGACAGCAAATACTATGGCTACACCTTC. The whole variable domain, filled in from reference TRBV2 and TRBJ1-2, reads EPEVTQTPSHQVTQMGQEVILRCVPISNHLYFYWYRQILGQKVEFLVSFYNNEISEKSEIFDDQFSVERPDGSNFTLKIRSTKLEDSAMYFCASSDDSKYYGYTFGSGTRLTVV.

A single count supports this clone. The chain is built from TRBV7-8 and TRBJ2-5, with D unclear. From germline, CDR1 is SGHVS and CDR2 FQNEAQ. The CDR3 spans 12 residues. With 5 bases removed from V and 5 bases from J, the gap between germline ends came to 9 bases. The CDR3 DNA is TGTGCCAGCAGCCGAGGTGTGGAGACCCAGTACTTC. As protein: CASSRGVETQYF.

The chain couples TRBV11-3 to TRBJ2-2; D gene ambiguous. The CDR3 consists of 12 residues. Deletions cut 3 bases from V and 5 bases from J, with 4 bases between. Per germline, CDR1 SGHNT and CDR2 YENEEA. CDR3 sequence reads: CASSFWTGELFF. CDR3 DNA: TGTGCCAGCAGCTTTTGGACCGGGGAGCTGTTTTTT.

This chain connects TRBV4-3 to TRBJ1-2, with 8 bases fitting TRBD1. CDR1 and CDR2 from the germline V gene are LGHNA and YSLEER. The CDR3 has 15 residues. V lost 0 bases and J lost 8; bases outside the gene matches: 8. CDR3 amino acids: CASSQDVGTGQGYTF. The CDR3 DNA sequence: TGCGCCAGCAGCCAAGATGTTGGGACAGGTCAAGGCTACACCTTC.

Comments on this clone: Other DNA sequences within the sample encode an identical CDR3. The chain has TRBV19 and TRBJ1-5, with 8 bases matching TRBD1. The CDR3 totals 16 residues. In germline, CDR1 is LNHDA, CDR2 SQIVND (reference sequence). J lost 4 bases, V lost 3 bases, and 8 bases had no gene match. The CDR3 coding sequence is TGTGCCAGTAGTATCCGAAGAGGACAGGGTAATCAGCCCCAGCATTTT. Its protein is CASSIRRGQGNQPQHF.

V is TRBV5-1 and J is TRBJ2-3; D ambiguous. V was cut by 0 bases and J by 2 bases, with 10 bases left in between. The CDR3 is made up of 15 amino acids. Germline loops: CDR1 SGHRS, CDR2 YFSETQ. CDR3 DNA: TGCGCCAGCAGCTTGGTTCCAGGCACCACAGATACGCAGTATTTT. Its translation is CASSLVPGTTDTQYF.

The gene calls are TRBV7-8 and TRBJ1-2; D may be TRBD1 (5 bases). CDR1 and CDR2 from the germline V gene are SGHVS and FQNEAQ. The V end lost 3 bases, the J end lost 3 bases, and 8 bases lay between the germline ends. CDR3 size: 13 residues. The CDR3, as DNA: TGTGCCAGCAGCTTCATGGGGGACTATGGCTACACCTTC. Translating it yields CASSFMGDYGYTF. Drawing the rest from reference TRBV7-8 and TRBJ1-2, the complete variable domain is GAGVSQSPRYKVAKRGQDVALRCDPISGHVSLFWYQQALGQGPEFLTYFQNEAQLDKSGLPSDRFFAERPEGSVSTLKIQRTQQEDSAVYLCASSFMGDYGYTFGSGTRLTVV.

The chain carries TRBV3-1 (or the pseudogene TRBV3-2) and TRBJ1-2; tentatively, D is TRBD1 (6 bases). This CDR3 is built from 16 residues. The germline gives CDR1 LGHDT, CDR2 YNNKEL (reference sequence). Trimming removed 4 bases at V and 8 bases at J, with 23 bases between. This chain's CDR3 is CASSPSTGLDRWGYTF. In DNA, the CDR3 is TGTGCCAGCAGCCCCTCCACAGGGTTAGATAGATGGGGCTACACCTTC.

V usage is TRBV7-2 and J usage is TRBJ1-6, with no clear D. The germline V and J ends were trimmed by 5 bases and 7 bases, with 15 bases remaining between them. CDR3 length: 15 residues. Germline V CDR1 and CDR2: SGHTA, FQGNSA. The CDR3 sequence: CASSRYYSGNSPLHF. CDR3 bases: TGTGCCAGCAGCAGATACTATTCGGGGAATTCACCCCTCCACTTT.

This chain joins TRBV2 and TRBJ2-1; 15 nucleotides match TRBD2. There are 14 residues in the CDR3. The V segment lost 9 bases and the J segment 5 bases; nucleotides outside the gene matches: 2. The germline V gene has CDR1 SNHLY and CDR2 FYNNEI. The DNA of the CDR3 is TGTGCCAGTTGGACTAGCGGGAGGGACAATGAGCAGTTCTTC. This encodes CASWTSGRDNEQFF.

The chain has TRBV27 and TRBJ1-5, with D possibly matching TRBD1 (5 bases). Germline CDR1 MNHEY, CDR2 SMNVEV (reference sequence). The CDR3 has 15 residues. V shed 11 bases and J shed 0 bases, with 17 bases lying between them. The CDR3 nucleotides are TGTGCCTTCCACAGGTGGCGATATAGCAATCAGCCCCAGCATTTT. It translates to CAFHRWRYSNQPQHF.

The CDR3 sequence: CASSSSGSGSGTNNEQFF. The CDR3 DNA follows: TGTGCCAGCAGCTCTAGTGGTAGCGGGAGTGGGACTAACAATGAGCAGTTCTTC. The V gene is TRBV11-2, the J gene TRBJ2-1, with 9 bases that match TRBD2. The J segment lost 5 bases and the V segment lost 4 bases, leaving 15 bases of the junction unmatched. Germline lookup yields CDR1 SGHAT and CDR2 FQNNGV. This CDR3 is 18 amino acids long.

The rearrangement links TRBV3-1 (or the pseudogene TRBV3-2) to TRBJ2-6; possibly TRBD2 for D (5 bases). Looked up from germline, CDR1 is LGHDT and CDR2 is YNNKEL (reference sequence). The CDR3 is made up of 15 amino acids. V lost 4 bases and J lost 0, with 7 bases in between. The CDR3 bases are TGTGCCAGCAGCCCCGACTACTCTGGGGCCAACGTCCTGACTTTC. Translation: CASSPDYSGANVLTF.

This chain links TRBV27 with TRBJ1-1; D is unresolved. Germline CDR1 reads MNHEY; CDR2 reads SMNVEV (reference sequence). Trimming shortened V by 6 bases and J by 3 bases, and 5 bases separated the two germline ends. The CDR3 contains 11 residues. Written as DNA, the CDR3 is TGTGCCAGCAGCTCCCACACTGAAGCTTTCTTT. It is translated as CASSSHTEAFF.

V and J are TRBV10-3 and TRBJ2-1, with 7 nucleotides matching TRBD2. V shed 2 bases, J shed 8 bases, and the junction held 3 bases outside the gene matches. Germline CDR1 reads ENHRY; CDR2 reads SYGVKD. This CDR3 has 13 amino acids. The CDR3 DNA sequence: TGTGCCATCAGTGAGAAGGGAGGGTATGAGCAGTTCTTC. Translated, it gives CAISEKGGYEQFF.

The rearrangement joins TRBV14 to TRBJ2-2; no clear D gene. The germline gives CDR1 SGHDN, CDR2 FVKESK. The V end was cut by 3 bases, the J end by 7 bases, with 12 bases between. The CDR3 runs to 14 residues. DNA of the CDR3: TGTGCCAGCAGCCAGTTGGGCTGGAGCGGGGAGCTGTTTTTT. Amino acid sequence: CASSQLGWSGELFF.

The V gene is TRBV19, the J gene TRBJ1-3, with a possible D match to TRBD1 (5 bases). The CDR3 has 12 residues. V gave up 1 base and J gave up 8 bases, with 6 bases separating them. CDR1 and CDR2 (germline): LNHDA, SQIVND (reference sequence). The DNA of the CDR3 is TGTGCCAGTAGTATAGGAGGGGACACCATATATTTT. Its protein product is CASSIGGDTIYF.

The chain carries TRBV5-1 and TRBJ2-1; TRBD2 matches at 8 bases. V was pared by 0 bases and J by 5 bases, with 7 bases of the junction left unmatched. CDR1 SGHRS and CDR2 YFSETQ come from the germline V gene. CDR3 length equals 16 residues. CDR3 region: CASSLATGGDHNEQFF. CDR3 coding DNA: TGCGCCAGCAGCTTGGCAACGGGAGGGGATCACAATGAGCAGTTCTTC.

This CDR3 reads CASSPAQGSDEQYF. The CDR3 nucleotides are TGTGCCAGCAGCCCCGCACAGGGGTCGGATGAGCAGTACTTC. The chain employs TRBV7-3 and TRBJ2-7; TRBD1 agrees at 7 bases. This CDR3 is 14 amino acids long. Germline-derived CDR1 and CDR2 are SGHTA and FQGTGA. With 5 bases clipped from V and 7 bases from J, the junction kept 11 bases outside the gene matches.

This clone has just one count. The V gene is TRBV2, the J gene TRBJ1-1; D is unresolved. The CDR3 consists of 14 residues. Trimming pared 1 base from V and 0 bases from J, leaving 6 bases between. Germline CDR1 SNHLY, CDR2 FYNNEI. CDR3 protein: CASSEVGVNTEAFF. The DNA of the CDR3 is TGTGCCAGCAGTGAAGTAGGAGTGAACACTGAAGCTTTCTTT.

This sequence joins TRBV10-3 and TRBJ1-3; unclear D gene. Trimming took off 8 bases at V and 2 bases at J, with 16 bases between the two ends. There are 15 residues in the CDR3. CDR1 ENHRY and CDR2 SYGVKD come from the germline V gene. CDR3 sequence reads: CAIWRENRAGNTIYF. The CDR3 DNA reads as TGTGCCATCTGGAGGGAGAACCGGGCTGGAAACACCATATATTTT.

The chain uses TRBV4-3 and TRBJ1-5; maybe TRBD1 (5 bases). CDR3 length: 16 residues. Trimming took 0 bases from V and 2 from J, leaving 11 bases between them. CDR1 LGHNA and CDR2 YSLEER come from the germline V gene. The CDR3, as DNA: TGCGCCAGCAGCCAAGATCGGGGGGTCGGCAATCAGCCCCAGCATTTT. Encoded protein: CASSQDRGVGNQPQHF.

The chain couples TRBV29-1 to TRBJ2-2; D remains ambiguous. The germline V and J ends were trimmed by 4 bases and 1 base, with 1 base remaining between them. Per the germline V gene, CDR1 is SQVTM and CDR2 is ANQGSEA. The CDR3 has 11 residues. CDR3 coding DNA: TGCAGCGTTGGGAACACCGGGGAGCTGTTTTTT. Its translation: CSVGNTGELFF.

The CDR3 loop reads CASSYSPDLSGYTF. The DNA for the CDR3 is TGTGCCAGCAGTTACAGTCCTGACCTCTCCGGCTACACCTTC. This rearrangement joins TRBV6-5 to TRBJ1-2; no reliable D call. The CDR3 extends over 14 amino acids. In germline, CDR1 is MNHEY, CDR2 SVGAGI. Trimming took off 2 bases at V and 8 bases at J, with 15 bases between the two ends.

This clone was observed once. The chain combines TRBV2 with TRBJ2-3, with D perhaps matching TRBD2 (6 bases). This CDR3 contains 14 residues. Trimming cost V 7 bases and J 0 bases, with 11 bases left between them. Per germline, CDR1 SNHLY and CDR2 FYNNEI. The CDR3 is CASIGEASTDTQYF. DNA for the CDR3: TGTGCCAGCATTGGGGAGGCCAGCACAGATACGCAGTATTTT.